These T cell receptor beta chains were read from a single sample in a study of T-cell memory formation after mild COVID-19. TCRdb recomputed calls from the 5' RACE reads with MiXCR, one row per CDR3 protein. This sample has 300,000 to 350,000 distinct CDR3 sequences; roughly an eighth occur once, and the top ten carry roughly a fifth. Sequencing was carried out using PBMCs or a T cell subset sorted from them (not recorded which). These receptors were collected from a man between 18 and 29 years old who had mild COVID-19 (a few samples of this study predate the infection). Cell type and time point are not known. Both conserved end residues are part of each CDR3.

v_call: TRBV10-3
cdr3_aa: CAISEGTATSGYTF

v_call: TRBV7-9
cdr3_aa: CASSLVGGGYGYTF

v_call: TRBV6-1
cdr3_aa: CASRTSGGTSTDTQYF

v_call: TRBV6-5
cdr3_aa: CASRQRDSYGYTF

v_call: TRBV4-1
cdr3_aa: CASSLTPRDSRNEKLFF

v_call: TRBV7-9
cdr3_aa: CASSPRVGANVLTF

v_call: TRBV6-5
cdr3_aa: CASSYRDSEAFF

v_call: TRBV7-6
cdr3_aa: CASSSPAFADTQYF

v_call: TRBV11-2
cdr3_aa: CASTRLAGGDEQFF

v_call: TRBV11-2
cdr3_aa: CASSKNRDALLYF

v_call: TRBV2
cdr3_aa: CASIRDTDTQYF

v_call: TRBV18
cdr3_aa: CASSRWQGDNTGELFF

v_call: TRBV11-1
cdr3_aa: CASSPGPLSYNEQFF

v_call: TRBV7-6
cdr3_aa: CASSDKYGYEQYF

v_call: TRBV10-3
cdr3_aa: CAISEGLAGEETQYF

v_call: TRBV4-1
cdr3_aa: CASSLRTYTDTQYF

v_call: TRBV4-1
cdr3_aa: CASSQEQETYEQYF